Detailed here is one T cell receptor (beta chain). The antigen is unknown. In TCRdb, the reads were re-called with MiXCR into one record per CDR3 protein. The data contain approximately 270,000 distinct CDR3 sequences, under 25% of them singletons. This specimen comes from a study of T cell repertoires in cytomegalovirus infection. Trimming pared 5 bases from V and 4 bases from J, leaving 14 bases between. The CDR3 loop spans 15 amino acids. Germline V lookup: CDR1 KGHDR, CDR2 SFDVKD. The gene calls are TRBV24-1 and TRBJ2-1; tentatively, D is TRBD2 (5 bases). The sequence came from a human donor in good health (CMV status not recorded). Some clones in this sample may be carry-over from other donors' samples. The sample here was cultured PBMCs, taken from culture after CMV antigen stimulation. CDR3 nucleotide sequence: TGTGCCACCAGTGGGGAGCAAGTTCTGTACAATGAGCAGTTCTTC. Protein: CATSGEQVLYNEQFF.